These 12 T cell receptor beta chains share one sample of origin, sequenced in a study of cytomegalovirus exposure and HLA in healthy donors. Primers: 60 Vbeta forward and 13 Jbeta reverse. Libraries were prepared by immunoSEQ multiplex PCR; TCRdb keeps only in-frame clonotypes and omits some of them. The sample has about 160,000 clones, roughly 87% seen once. Specimen: PBMCs. Source of these receptors: a man aged 50 to 59 in good health and CMV-seropositive.

V is TRBV28 and J is TRBJ2-3; 8 bases align to TRBD2. The junction had 9 bases not matched to a gene; V was cut back by 5 bases and J by 2 bases. Germline lookup yields CDR1 MDHEN and CDR2 SYDVKM. This CDR3 region has 16 residues. The CDR3 loop is CASSPIAGNPTDTQYF. The CDR3 nucleotides are TGTGCCAGCAGTCCTATAGCGGGGAACCCCACAGATACGCAGTATTTT.

This chain joins TRBV5-4 and TRBJ2-1, with a weak D call TRBD2 (5 bases). V was cut by 4 bases and J by 3 bases, with 8 bases left in between. This CDR3 has 13 amino acids. The germline V gene encodes CDR1 SGHNT and CDR2 YYREEE (reference sequence). CDR3 in amino acids: CASSPGNYNEQFF. DNA for the CDR3: TGTGCCAGCAGCCCCGGGAACTACAATGAGCAGTTCTTC. The full variable domain, rest sourced from reference TRBV5-4 and TRBJ2-1, is ETGVTQSPTHLIKTRGQQVTLRCSSQSGHNTVSWYQQALGQGPQFIFQYYREEENGRGNFPPRFSGLQFPNYSSELNVNALELDDSALYLCASSPGNYNEQFFGPGTRLTVL.

The rearrangement uses TRBV7-8 and TRBJ1-4; maybe TRBD1 (5 bases). CDR3 length: 20 residues. Trimming took off 1 base at V and 2 bases at J, with 23 bases between the two ends. Germline-derived CDR1 and CDR2 are SGHVS and FQNEAQ. The CDR3 sequence: CASSLVSPEWGLGTNEKLFF. In DNA form, the CDR3 reads TGTGCCAGCAGCTTAGTTTCACCTGAATGGGGCCTTGGGACTAATGAAAAACTGTTTTTT.

Written as DNA, the CDR3 is TGTGCCAGCAGAAAACTTGTACAGGGGGTCGGCTACACCTTC. It is translated as CASRKLVQGVGYTF. The gene calls are TRBV6-5 and TRBJ1-2; 8 positions match TRBD1. V shed 6 bases and J 8 bases; nucleotides not matched to a gene: 11. The CDR3 extends over 14 amino acids. Germline CDR1 MNHEY, CDR2 SVGAGI.

This clone was seen once. The chain recombines TRBV29-1 with TRBJ1-1; no firm D call. The CDR3 consists of 12 residues. Trimming shortened V by 3 bases and J by 6 bases, and 11 bases separated the two germline ends. In germline, CDR1 is SQVTM, CDR2 ANQGSEA. The DNA for the CDR3 is TGCAGCGTTGATGGAGGATTGCCTGAAGCTTTCTTT. Translated, it gives CSVDGGLPEAFF.

The chain joins TRBV27 to TRBJ2-3; weak D call: TRBD2 (6 bases). Trimming stripped 6 bases from V and 4 bases from J, with 14 bases between. CDR3 length equals 14 residues. CDR1 is MNHEY, CDR2 SMNVEV, per germline (reference sequence). The DNA for the CDR3 is TGTGCCAGCAGCCAAGGGAGGCTCGCAGATACGCAGTATTTT. The encoded protein is CASSQGRLADTQYF.

The chain links TRBV5-6 to TRBJ2-7, with TRBD2 matching 8 bases. The germline V gene has CDR1 SGHDT and CDR2 YYEEEE. The junction had 4 bases not matched to a gene; V was cut back by 2 bases and J by 6 bases. The CDR3 loop spans 13 amino acids. CDR3 sequence: CASSLPLAGEQYF. The DNA for the CDR3 is TGTGCCAGCAGCTTACCCCTAGCGGGCGAGCAGTACTTC.

J is TRBJ1-2 and V is TRBV6-5; unclear D gene. CDR3 length equals 14 residues. Trimming took 2 bases from V and 5 from J, leaving 12 bases between them. Germline assignment: CDR1 MNHEY and CDR2 SVGAGI. CDR3 sequence: CASSYTGRGYGYTF. Written as DNA, the CDR3 is TGTGCCAGCAGTTACACCGGACGGGGATATGGCTACACCTTC.

V and J are TRBV28 and TRBJ1-5; no definite D call. The CDR3 loop spans 16 amino acids. Germline V gene lookup returns CDR1 MDHEN and CDR2 SYDVKM. V lost 0 bases to trimming and J lost 0 bases, with 9 bases between them. The chain's CDR3 is CASSLWAISSNQPQHF. CDR3 nucleotide sequence: TGTGCCAGCAGTTTATGGGCCATCTCTAGCAATCAGCCCCAGCATTTT.

The chain joins TRBV11-2 to TRBJ2-7; D remains ambiguous. This CDR3 has 12 residues. CDR1 SGHAT and CDR2 FQNNGV come from the germline V gene. V lost 1 base, J lost 2 bases, and 3 bases lay in between. CDR3 sequence reads: CASSLVTYEQYF. The CDR3 region has the DNA TGTGCCAGCAGCTTAGTTACCTACGAGCAGTACTTC. The full variable domain, its missing parts supplied by reference TRBV11-2 and TRBJ2-7, is EAGVAQSPRYKIIEKRQSVAFWCNPISGHATLYWYQQILGQGPKLLIQFQNNGVVDDSQLPKDRFSAERLKGVDSTLKIQPAKLEDSAVYLCASSLVTYEQYFGPGTRLTVT.

V gene TRBV21-1 combines with J gene TRBJ1-5. TRBV21-1 is tagged as a pseudogene. This CDR3 is built from 19 residues. The CDR3 spells CASSKVGLRRGTSNQPQHF. For the CDR3, the DNA is TGTGCCAGCAGCAAAGTGGGTTTGAGGAGGGGAACGAGCAATCAGCCCCAGCATTTT.

V and J are TRBV28 and TRBJ2-7, with TRBD1 as a possible D gene (6 bases). This CDR3 contains 14 residues. V lost 6 bases and J lost 4, with 16 bases in between. From germline, CDR1 is MDHEN and CDR2 SYDVKM. The CDR3 nucleotides read TGTGCCAGCAGCGACACAGGACAGTCATACGAGCAGTACTTC. It codes for CASSDTGQSYEQYF.